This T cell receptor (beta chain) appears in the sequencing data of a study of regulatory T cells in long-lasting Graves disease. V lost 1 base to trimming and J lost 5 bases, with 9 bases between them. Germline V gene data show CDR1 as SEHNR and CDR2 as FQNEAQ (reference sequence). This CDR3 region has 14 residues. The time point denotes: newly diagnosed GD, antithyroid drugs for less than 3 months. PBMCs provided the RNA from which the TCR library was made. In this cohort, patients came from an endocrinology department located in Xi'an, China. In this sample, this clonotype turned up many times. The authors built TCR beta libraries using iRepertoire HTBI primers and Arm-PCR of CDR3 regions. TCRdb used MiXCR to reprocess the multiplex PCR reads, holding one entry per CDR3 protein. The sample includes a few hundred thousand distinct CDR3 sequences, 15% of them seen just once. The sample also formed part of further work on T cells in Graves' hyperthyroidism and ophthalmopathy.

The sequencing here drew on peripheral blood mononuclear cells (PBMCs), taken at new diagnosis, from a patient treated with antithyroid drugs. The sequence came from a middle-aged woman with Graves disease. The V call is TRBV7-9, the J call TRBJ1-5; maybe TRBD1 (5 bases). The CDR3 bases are TGTGCCAGCAGCTTAGGGGGGAGCCATCAGCCCCAGCATTTT. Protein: CASSLGGSHQPQHF.